A single sample is the source of the 31 T cell receptor beta chains below, sequenced in a study of T cell repertoires in cytomegalovirus infection. Using its own MiXCR run on the reads, TCRdb lists one record per CDR3 protein. Found here are 680,000 or so distinct CDR3 sequences, roughly 35% of them singletons; the top ten hold about 2.8%. Sequencing input: PBMCs. The receptors were gathered from a human donor in good health (CMV status not recorded). Some clones in this sample may be carry-over from other donors' samples.

V is TRBV20-1 and J is TRBJ1-4; D ambiguous. CDR3 length equals 12 residues. The ends were cut back, 6 bases at V and 6 bases at J, with 11 bases in the middle. Germline lookup yields CDR1 DFQATT and CDR2 SNEGSKA (reference sequence). The CDR3 bases are TGCAGTGCAACCGGCCTGGATGAAAAACTGTTTTTT. Translating gives CSATGLDEKLFF.

This clonotype occurred a few times. The chain uses TRBV5-1 and TRBJ2-5; 9 nucleotides line up with TRBD2. This CDR3 has 16 residues. From germline, CDR1 is SGHRS and CDR2 YFSETQ. The trim removed 4 bases at V and 2 bases at J, leaving 9 bases unmatched. CDR3 sequence: CASSLGGLAGQETQYF. CDR3 bases: TGCGCCAGCAGCCTAGGCGGGCTAGCGGGGCAAGAGACCCAGTACTTC.

The CDR3 DNA follows: TGCAGTGGCCACAGGGATCCGGCCTTACAAGAGACCCAGTACTTC. It specifies CSGHRDPALQETQYF. This sequence joins TRBV20-1 and TRBJ2-5, with D possibly TRBD1 on 6 matching bases. The CDR3 is 15 residues long. CDR1 is DFQATT and CDR2 is SNEGSKA in the germline V gene (reference sequence). Trimming shortened V by 7 bases and J by 2 bases, and 20 bases separated the two germline ends.

The sample holds many counts of this clonotype. The chain recombines TRBV12-3 or TRBV12-4 with TRBJ1-5, with 8 nucleotides matching TRBD1. Germline trimming cut 6 bases from V and 2 bases from J; bases unmatched to any gene: 3. The CDR3 is 14 amino acids. The CDR3 coding sequence is TGTGCCAGCAGCCACAGGGGGGGCAATCAGCCCCAGCATTTT. It yields the protein CASSHRGGNQPQHF.

This clonotype was seen at least ten times. CDR3 sequence: CASSSATSGRDEQFF. The CDR3 DNA reads as TGTGCCAGCAGCTCCGCAACTAGCGGGAGGGATGAGCAGTTCTTC. This chain joins TRBV7-9 and TRBJ2-1; 13 bases are shared with TRBD2. From germline, CDR1 is SEHNR and CDR2 FQNEAQ (reference sequence). Trimming at V came to 4 bases and at J to 8 bases, leaving 5 bases not matched to a gene. This CDR3 has 15 residues. Supplemented by reference TRBV7-9 and TRBJ2-1, the full variable domain reads DTGVSQNPRHKITKRGQNVTFRCDPISEHNRLYWYRQTLGQGPEFLTYFQNEAQLEKSRLLSDRFSAERPKGSFSTLEIQRTEQGDSAMYLCASSSATSGRDEQFFGPGTRLTVL.

The chain links TRBV7-9 to TRBJ1-1; a possible D gene is TRBD1 (5 bases). V lost 3 bases and J 5 bases, leaving 13 bases between the germline ends. Germline CDR1 SEHNR, CDR2 FQNEAQ (reference sequence). CDR3 size: 14 residues. CDR3 in DNA: TGTGCCAGCAGCTTCTTCGGGGGGGGGACTGAAGCTTTCTTT. Residues: CASSFFGGGTEAFF.

The chain employs TRBV6-1 and TRBJ2-1, with D uncertain. The CDR3 consists of 14 residues. In germline, CDR1 is MNHNS, CDR2 SASEGT. With 7 bases removed from V and 0 bases from J, the gap between germline ends came to 10 bases. The CDR3 DNA reads as TGTGCCAGCAATACCCCTTCCTCCTACAATGAGCAGTTCTTC. Encoded protein: CASNTPSSYNEQFF.

This chain connects TRBV29-1 to TRBJ2-1, with TRBD2 matching 10 bases. There are 15 residues in the CDR3. V shed 7 bases, J shed 6 bases, and the junction held 12 bases outside the gene matches. The germline V gene has CDR1 SQVTM and CDR2 ANQGSEA. CDR3 DNA sequence: TGCAGCGCCCGCGGTAGCGGGGGGAGTCTCAATGAGCAGTTCTTC. Its translation is CSARGSGGSLNEQFF.

The chain employs TRBV12-5 and TRBJ2-2, with D perhaps matching TRBD1 or TRBD2 (5 bases each). The germline V gene has CDR1 LGHNT and CDR2 FRNRAP. The CDR3 runs 17 residues. The V gene lost 2 bases and the J gene lost 4 bases, with 17 bases spanning the gap. In DNA, the CDR3 is TGTGCTAGTGGTTTGTCGCGCCCGGGGACGGGCACCGGGGAGCTGTTTTTT. Amino acid sequence: CASGLSRPGTGTGELFF.

The chain uses TRBV27 and TRBJ2-1, with a tentative D call TRBD2 (5 bases). The length of the CDR3 is 13 residues. The germline V and J ends were trimmed by 6 bases and 7 bases, with 13 bases remaining between them. Germline loops: CDR1 MNHEY, CDR2 SMNVEV (reference sequence). The CDR3 loop is CASSHDRGNEQFF. DNA of the CDR3: TGTGCCAGCAGCCATGATAGAGGGAATGAGCAGTTCTTC.

The rearrangement links TRBV29-1 to TRBJ1-2; tentatively, D is TRBD1 (6 bases). The CDR3 is made up of 14 amino acids. V lost 0 bases, J lost 7 bases, and 15 bases lay in between. Germline V gene sequence: CDR1 SQVTM, CDR2 ANQGSEA. The CDR3 region is CSVEEFGGAGGYTF. As DNA, the CDR3 is TGCAGCGTTGAAGAGTTCGGGGGGGCGGGTGGCTACACCTTC. Filled out from reference TRBV29-1 and TRBJ1-2, the complete variable domain reads SAVISQKPSRDICQRGTSLTIQCQVDSQVTMMFWYRQQPGQSLTLIATANQGSEATYESGFVIDKFPISRPNLTFSTLTVSNMSPEDSSIYLCSVEEFGGAGGYTFGSGTRLTVV.

This clonotype came up a few times. The chain recombines TRBV28 with TRBJ1-3; no definite D call. Trimming removed 5 bases from V and 4 bases from J, with 12 bases in between. Germline-derived CDR1 and CDR2 are MDHEN and SYDVKM. The CDR3 totals 14 residues. CDR3: CASSPPLSGNTIYF. The CDR3 DNA sequence: TGTGCCAGCAGTCCCCCCCTGTCCGGAAACACCATATATTTT.

This clonotype was seen a handful of times. V is TRBV28 and J is TRBJ1-6; D call uncertain. CDR1 is MDHEN, CDR2 SYDVKM, per germline. V shed 6 bases and J shed 14 bases, with 14 bases lying between them. The CDR3 runs to 12 residues. The CDR3: CASSRSVLTLHF. The CDR3 bases are TGTGCCAGCAGCCGGTCCGTCTTGACCCTCCACTTT.

This clonotype appeared many times. The J gene is TRBJ1-2, the V gene TRBV7-2, with TRBD1 matching over 12 bases. Germline V gene lookup returns CDR1 SGHTA and CDR2 FQGNSA. Trimming took 5 bases from V and 12 from J; bases not matched to a gene: 7. CDR3 length: 13 amino acids. CDR3 nucleotides: TGTGCCAGCAGCCACGGGACAGGGGGCCTCCACACCTTC. This gives the protein CASSHGTGGLHTF.

The CDR3 DNA reads as TGTGCCAGCAGCCAAAGATTGGAGCAGTTCTTC. Translated, it gives CASSQRLEQFF. The chain couples TRBV7-2 to TRBJ2-1; no firm D call. The CDR3 covers 11 residues. Per the germline V gene, CDR1 is SGHTA and CDR2 is FQGNSA. Trimming removed 5 bases at V and 10 bases at J, with 9 bases between. The full variable domain, completed using reference TRBV7-2 and TRBJ2-1, is GAGVSQSPSNKVTEKGKDVELRCDPISGHTALYWYRQSLGQGLEFLIYFQGNSAPDKSGLPSDRFSAERTGGSVSTLTIQRTQQEDSAVYLCASSQRLEQFFGPGTRLTVL.

This clonotype has a count of ten or more. The V call is TRBV7-6, the J call TRBJ2-1; TRBD1 agrees at 11 bases. Trimming took 4 bases from V and 2 from J; bases not matched to a gene: 4. The CDR3 spans 16 residues. The germline CDR1 and CDR2 sequences are SGHVS and FNYEAQ. The DNA of the CDR3 is TGTGCCAGCAGCTCCGGGACAGGGGGGACCTACAATGAGCAGTTCTTC. Protein product: CASSSGTGGTYNEQFF.

The rearrangement links TRBV10-3 to TRBJ2-5; D is undetermined. Trimming removed 4 bases from V and 5 bases from J, with 20 bases in between. CDR1 is ENHRY, CDR2 SYGVKD, per germline. This CDR3 is 16 amino acids long. This CDR3 is CAISGRTAAVGETQYF. The CDR3 DNA reads TGTGCCATCAGTGGTCGGACGGCGGCCGTTGGGGAGACCCAGTACTTC.

This clonotype was counted at least ten times. This CDR3 reads CASSLQLGRWADTQYF. CDR3 DNA: TGTGCCAGCAGCTTACAACTCGGGAGATGGGCAGATACGCAGTATTTT. V usage is TRBV7-2 and J usage is TRBJ2-3, with a tentative D call TRBD2 (6 bases). V lost 2 bases, J lost 4 bases, and 16 bases lay in between. The germline gives CDR1 SGHTA, CDR2 FQGNSA. The CDR3 loop spans 16 amino acids.

This clonotype was counted once. The V call is TRBV27, the J call TRBJ2-7, with D possibly being TRBD2 (6 bases). The CDR3 consists of 15 residues. V lost 5 bases, J lost 2 bases, and 16 bases lay in between. Germline loops: CDR1 MNHEY, CDR2 SMNVEV (reference sequence). DNA for the CDR3: TGTGCCAGCAGTCCAATAGCGGAAAGGGCCTACGAGCAGTACTTC. Protein sequence: CASSPIAERAYEQYF.

This rearrangement joins TRBV28 to TRBJ2-1, with 7 bases lining up with TRBD1. The CDR3 length is 17 residues. The V gene's germline CDR1 is MDHEN and CDR2 SYDVKM. The J segment lost 6 bases and the V segment lost 6 bases, leaving 17 bases of the junction unmatched. This CDR3 is CASSSQMDTDRVNEQFF. CDR3 DNA: TGTGCCAGCAGCTCTCAGATGGACACCGACAGGGTCAATGAGCAGTTCTTC. The entire variable domain, with the rest obtained from reference TRBV28 and TRBJ2-1, is as follows: DVKVTQSSRYLVKRTGEKVFLECVQDMDHENMFWYRQDPGLGLRLIYFSYDVKMKEKGDIPEGYSVSREKKERFSLILESASTNQTSMYLCASSSQMDTDRVNEQFFGPGTRLTVL.

This clonotype was observed a single time. The chain recombines TRBV23-1 with TRBJ2-3; a weak D match, TRBD1 (6 bases). TRBV23-1 carries the ORF label, with uncertain function. The CDR3 totals 20 residues. V gave up 2 bases and J gave up 2 bases, with 26 bases separating them. The CDR3 reads CASSQRLVSGDDVNTDTQYF. Here the CDR3 DNA reads TGCGCCAGCAGTCAAAGATTAGTGTCAGGGGATGATGTGAACACAGATACGCAGTATTTT.

The chain recombines TRBV5-1 with TRBJ2-6; unclear D gene. The V and J ends lost 0 bases and 4 bases respectively, with 11 bases between them. The CDR3 totals 16 residues. Germline V lookup: CDR1 SGHRS, CDR2 YFSETQ. CDR3 residues: CASSLALGRGANVLTF. The CDR3 coding sequence is TGCGCCAGCAGCTTGGCCTTGGGCAGAGGGGCCAACGTCCTGACTTTC.

Notes on this clonotype: An end of the junction differs from the germline gene, which may be a read error. The chain combines TRBV4-1 with TRBJ2-1; D not resolved. The germline V gene encodes CDR1 MGHRA and CDR2 YSYEKL. This CDR3 region has 9 residues. CDR3 residues: CARNNEQFF. The CDR3, as DNA: TGTGCCCGGAACAATGAGCAGTTCTTC.

A few counts support this clonotype. The chain is built from TRBV10-3 and TRBJ1-1; TRBD1 matches at 7 bases. Germline V gene lookup returns CDR1 ENHRY and CDR2 SYGVKD. CDR3 length: 14 amino acids. V shed 6 bases, J shed 6 bases, and the junction held 10 bases outside the gene matches. CDR3 region: CAIRQQGSRPEAFF. CDR3 coding DNA: TGTGCCATCAGACAACAGGGGAGTAGACCTGAAGCTTTCTTT.

This clonotype was found a few times. V is TRBV4-1 and J is TRBJ1-5; D perhaps matches TRBD1 (5 bases). The CDR3 length is 16 residues. Trimming pared 0 bases from V and 4 bases from J, leaving 13 bases between. Per germline, CDR1 MGHRA and CDR2 YSYEKL. CDR3 amino acids: CASSQDAGRANQPQHF. The CDR3 bases are TGCGCCAGCAGCCAAGATGCGGGCAGGGCAAATCAGCCCCAGCATTTT.

The chain couples TRBV6-1 to TRBJ1-1, with no clear D. Germline V gene data show CDR1 as MNHNS and CDR2 as SASEGT. The germline V and J ends were trimmed by 6 bases and 1 base, with 12 bases remaining between them. There are 14 residues in the CDR3. This CDR3 is CASSRVGPNTEAFF. In nucleotides, the CDR3 is TGTGCCAGCAGCCGGGTTGGGCCGAACACTGAAGCTTTCTTT.

This clonotype was counted only a few times. The gene calls are TRBV27 and TRBJ1-2; TRBD1 matches 9 bases. The V gene's germline CDR1 is MNHEY and CDR2 SMNVEV (reference sequence). This CDR3 is 13 amino acids long. V shed 6 bases and J 8 bases; nucleotides not matched to a gene: 7. The CDR3 loop is CASRPTGGWGYTF. Here the CDR3 DNA reads TGTGCCAGCAGACCTACAGGGGGCTGGGGCTACACCTTC.

This clonotype was seen a handful of times. The CDR3 spells CASSLVGGAAETQYF. The CDR3 bases are TGTGCCAGCAGCTTAGTAGGGGGGGCCGCAGAGACCCAGTACTTC. V and J are TRBV7-8 and TRBJ2-5; D possibly corresponds to TRBD2 (7 bases). The ends were cut back, 1 base at V and 4 bases at J, with 13 bases in the middle. The germline V gene encodes CDR1 SGHVS and CDR2 FQNEAQ. CDR3 length: 15 amino acids.

This clonotype was seen a few times. This chain connects TRBV15 to TRBJ2-1; 9 nucleotides agree with TRBD2. With V trimmed by 3 bases and J by 5 bases, 5 bases remained unmatched. CDR3 size: 15 residues. CDR1 and CDR2 from the germline V gene are LNHNV and YYDKDF (reference sequence). CDR3: CATSRTSGRDNEQFF. The CDR3 DNA reads TGTGCCACCAGCAGGACTAGCGGAAGGGACAATGAGCAGTTCTTC.

In this sample, this clonotype turned up a few times. For the CDR3, the DNA is TGTGCCAGCAGCTTATACATGGTCAGCGCTGGCTACACCTTC. It encodes CASSLYMVSAGYTF. The chain links TRBV7-2 to TRBJ1-2; D ambiguous. V gave up 2 bases and J gave up 7 bases, with 14 bases separating them. The CDR3 has 14 residues. Germline values: CDR1 SGHTA, CDR2 FQGNSA.

This chain uses TRBV5-6 with TRBJ1-6; no definite D call. Looked up from germline, CDR1 is SGHDT and CDR2 is YYEEEE. Trimming left V 1 base short and J 0 bases short, with 8 bases between. The CDR3 has 16 amino acids. The CDR3 coding sequence is TGTGCCAGCAGCTTGTTTCAGAGCTCCTATAATTCACCCCTCCACTTT. Amino acids: CASSLFQSSYNSPLHF.